This entry lists 13 T cell receptor beta chains sequenced from one sample in a study of a mutant IDH1 vaccine in newly diagnosed glioma (dated by TCRdb to 2020 to 2023). Receptor libraries were prepared by the immunoSEQ multiplex PCR assay. TCRdb limited this immuneACCESS table to in-frame rearrangements with V and J called. A share of clones is missing; checked studies link under half to unresolved V genes, and the rest is unexplained. Counted in this sample were some 61,000 clones; roughly 80% of them appeared once. The ten largest clonotypes hold over 9.5% of the sample. These receptors are not linked to any known antigen. In the paper's terms, the time point label means: week 35, safety follow-up. A 20-mer mutant IDH1 peptide at 300 micrograms in Montanide made up each vaccine dose, which was injected subcutaneously together with topical imiquimod. The specimen comprised PBMCs, sampled from a glioma patient whose treatment included an IDH1 peptide vaccine. Receptor source: a man aged 18 to 29 with glioma.

This chain connects TRBV6-4 to TRBJ1-2; D gene uncertain. V gave up 4 bases and J gave up 7 bases, with 13 bases separating them. The CDR3 sequence is 13 residues long. Germline V lookup: CDR1 MRHNA, CDR2 SNTAGT. In nucleotides, the CDR3 is TGTGCCAGCAGTGGCAGCCCAACCGGTGGCTACACCTTC. Protein: CASSGSPTGGYTF.

For this clone: Other DNA sequences from this sample encode an identical CDR3 as well. The chain links TRBV19 to TRBJ1-1, with D possibly matching TRBD1 (6 bases). Trimming took 5 bases from V and 4 from J, leaving 11 bases between them. Germline V gives CDR1 LNHDA, CDR2 SQIVND (reference sequence). This CDR3 is built from 13 residues. The DNA for the CDR3 is TGTGCCAGTAGTCCCCAGGGGCCCACTGAAGCTTTCTTT. Amino acid sequence: CASSPQGPTEAFF.

The chain combines TRBV9 with TRBJ1-5, with D perhaps TRBD1 (5 bases). Germline V CDR1 and CDR2: SGDLS, YYNGEE. The CDR3 extends over 14 amino acids. V lost 0 bases and J lost 3, with 7 bases in between. CDR3 sequence: CASSVGGANQPQHF. CDR3 in DNA: TGTGCCAGCAGCGTAGGGGGCGCCAATCAGCCCCAGCATTTT.

This clone was detected only a few times. The gene calls are TRBV30 and TRBJ2-2, with D possibly being TRBD1 or TRBD2 (5 bases each). This CDR3 is built from 14 residues. V dropped 2 bases and J dropped 7 bases, with 14 bases sitting between them. Germline values: CDR1 GTSNPN, CDR2 SVGIG (reference sequence). CDR3 sequence reads: CAWSMGDLFGELFF. The CDR3 nucleotides read TGTGCCTGGAGTATGGGGGATTTGTTCGGGGAGCTGTTTTTT.

This chain links TRBV25-1 with TRBJ2-1; 8 positions match TRBD1. In germline, CDR1 is MGHDK, CDR2 SYGVNS. The CDR3 has 16 residues. Losses at the gene ends were 4 bases for V and 12 bases for J; bases not matched to a gene: 17. The CDR3 protein is CASSAGATGARVRQFF. CDR3 nucleotides: TGTGCCAGCAGTGCGGGAGCGACAGGGGCGCGGGTTCGGCAGTTCTTC.

This sequence joins TRBV7-2 and TRBJ1-3, with 7 bases matching TRBD1. In germline, CDR1 is SGHTA, CDR2 FQGNSA. Trimming at V came to 4 bases and at J to 9 bases, leaving 9 bases not matched to a gene. This CDR3 contains 14 residues. Here the CDR3 DNA reads TGTGCCAGCAGCTCACAGACAGGGCCTTCCACCATATATTTT. Translating it yields CASSSQTGPSTIYF.

The chain uses TRBV7-2 and TRBJ1-5; D not resolved. Trimming removed 2 bases from V and 7 bases from J, with 9 bases in between. There are 13 residues in the CDR3. CDR1 SGHTA and CDR2 FQGNSA come from the germline V gene. CDR3 region: CASSLRMGQPQHF. CDR3 DNA: TGTGCCAGCAGCTTAAGAATGGGACAGCCCCAGCATTTT.

This chain links TRBV19 with TRBJ2-7; 9 bases agree with TRBD2. CDR1 is LNHDA, CDR2 SQIVND, per germline (reference sequence). The V segment lost 5 bases and the J segment 7 bases; nucleotides outside the gene matches: 9. The CDR3 consists of 14 residues. The CDR3 DNA is TGTGCCAGTAGTCAGTATAGCGGGAGCGTTGAGCAGTACTTC. Protein product: CASSQYSGSVEQYF.

The genes are TRBV10-3 and TRBJ1-1; D is possibly TRBD1 (6 bases). From germline, CDR1 is ENHRY and CDR2 SYGVKD. V was shortened by 6 bases and J by 1 base, with 15 bases between the two germline ends. The CDR3 contains 15 residues. The CDR3 DNA reads TGTGCCATCAGGGGGGGCGGAGAATGGAACACTGAAGCTTTCTTT. Amino acids: CAIRGGGEWNTEAFF.

This sequence joins TRBV7-6 and TRBJ1-5, with D possibly TRBD1 on 5 matching bases. The germline V gene has CDR1 SGHVS and CDR2 FNYEAQ. Trimming took off 4 bases at V and 4 bases at J, with 8 bases between the two ends. The CDR3 has 13 residues. The chain's CDR3 is CASSSQENQPQHF. CDR3 DNA: TGTGCCAGCAGCTCACAGGAAAATCAGCCCCAGCATTTT.

The J gene is TRBJ2-6, the V gene TRBV27; tentatively, D is TRBD1 (5 bases). Trimming took 6 bases from V and 1 from J, leaving 13 bases between them. The germline gives CDR1 MNHEY, CDR2 SMNVEV (reference sequence). The CDR3 is 16 amino acids. The CDR3 DNA follows: TGTGCCAGCAGGGGGCAGGGCCCTTCTGGGGCCAACGTCCTGACTTTC. The encoded protein is CASRGQGPSGANVLTF. The complete variable domain, with remaining parts taken from reference TRBV27 and TRBJ2-6, reads EAQVTQNPRYLITVTGKKLTVTCSQNMNHEYMSWYRQDPGLGLRQIYYSMNVEVTDKGDVPEGYKVSRKEKRNFPLILESPSPNQTSLYFCASRGQGPSGANVLTFGAGSRLTVL.

The chain is built from TRBV30 and TRBJ1-2, with TRBD1 identical over 8 bases. J was trimmed by 7 bases and V by 0 bases; bases with no gene match: 7. Looked up from germline, CDR1 is GTSNPN and CDR2 is SVGIG (reference sequence). CDR3 length: 14 residues. CDR3 sequence reads: CAWSVWTGSPGYTF. The CDR3 DNA reads as TGTGCCTGGAGTGTTTGGACAGGGTCGCCTGGCTACACCTTC. Complete variable domain (other parts from reference TRBV30 and TRBJ1-2): SQTIHQWPATLVQPVGSPLSLECTVEGTSNPNLYWYRQAAGRGLQLLFYSVGIGQISSEVPQNLSASRPQDRQFILSSKKLLLSDSGFYLCAWSVWTGSPGYTFGSGTRLTVV.

The CDR3 spells CASRRQGSSTDTQYF. The CDR3 DNA follows: TGTGCCAGCAGGCGACAGGGATCTAGCACAGATACGCAGTATTTT. The chain links TRBV6-5 to TRBJ2-3; 7 bases align to TRBD1. The V gene end was trimmed by 6 bases and the J gene end by 0 bases; junction bases not matched to a gene: 6. Germline V gives CDR1 MNHEY, CDR2 SVGAGI. This CDR3 is built from 15 residues.